This entry lists 6 T cell receptor beta chains sequenced from one sample in a study of beta chain features in type 1 diabetes. Isolated RNA was reverse transcribed in full, so expressed TCRB transcripts were sequenced. Libraries were prepared by immunoSEQ multiplex PCR; TCRdb keeps only in-frame clonotypes and omits some of them. This table holds 300,000 to 350,000 clones, about 19% found once. The sample comprised naive CD4+ T cells from blood. Receptor source: a woman aged 18 to 35 in good health.

The chain recombines TRBV6-5 with TRBJ1-2; D perhaps matches TRBD1 (6 bases). This CDR3 has 13 residues. Per germline, CDR1 MNHEY and CDR2 SVGAGI. The ends were cut back, 2 bases at V and 4 bases at J, with 8 bases in the middle. The CDR3 region is CASSYDRTYGYTF. In DNA form, the CDR3 reads TGTGCCAGCAGTTACGACAGGACCTATGGCTACACCTTC.

This clone has more than one count but fewer than ten. The chain has TRBV5-1 and TRBJ2-7; tentatively, D is TRBD1 (6 bases). CDR3 length: 17 amino acids. Germline CDR1 and CDR2: SGHRS and YFSETQ. Between the trimmed V and J ends, which lost 2 bases and 0 bases, there was a span of 18 bases. CDR3 in DNA: TGCGCCAGCAGCTTCGGGCCCGGGACACATTTCTCCTACGAGCAGTACTTC. Translating gives CASSFGPGTHFSYEQYF.

The chain joins TRBV9 to TRBJ2-5; 8 bases fit TRBD1. V was clipped by 3 bases and J by 5 bases; unmatched bases: 9. Germline V lookup: CDR1 SGDLS, CDR2 YYNGEE. The CDR3 consists of 15 residues. The CDR3 DNA follows: TGTGCCAGCAGCGCCAGGGGGCAATTCTCGGAGACCCAGTACTTC. Its translation: CASSARGQFSETQYF.

Notes on this clone: The same CDR3 arises from other DNA sequences in this sample as well. The J gene is TRBJ1-1, the V gene TRBV18, with TRBD1 as a possible D gene (6 bases). Trimming stripped 3 bases from V and 1 base from J, with 6 bases between. Germline V gives CDR1 KGHSH, CDR2 LQKENI. CDR3 length equals 13 residues. CDR3 residues: CASSPTGNTEAFF. Written as DNA, the CDR3 is TGTGCCAGCTCACCGACAGGGAACACTGAAGCTTTCTTT. Full variable domain (remainder filled in from reference TRBV18 and TRBJ1-1): NAGVMQNPRHLVRRRGQEARLRCSPMKGHSHVYWYRQLPEEGLKFMVYLQKENIIDESGMPKERFSAEFPKEGPSILRIQQVVRGDSAAYFCASSPTGNTEAFFGQGTRLTVV.

The chain has TRBV4-3 and TRBJ1-1; the match to TRBD1 covers 7 bases. This CDR3 is 13 amino acids long. Germline-derived CDR1 and CDR2 are LGHNA and YSLEER. The junction had 2 bases not matched to a gene; V was cut back by 2 bases and J by 5 bases. DNA of the CDR3: TGCGCCAGCAGCCAAACGACAGGGACTGAAGCTTTCTTT. Amino acid sequence: CASSQTTGTEAFF.

This clone was found a few times. The same CDR3 also results from other DNA sequences found in this sample. The chain couples TRBV7-2 to TRBJ2-3; D gene uncertain. Germline values: CDR1 SGHTA, CDR2 FQGNSA. CDR3 length equals 11 residues. Between the trimmed V and J ends, which lost 4 bases and 3 bases, there was a span of 2 bases. The CDR3 loop reads CASSSTDTQYF. CDR3 in DNA: TGTGCCAGCAGCTCAACAGATACGCAGTATTTT.